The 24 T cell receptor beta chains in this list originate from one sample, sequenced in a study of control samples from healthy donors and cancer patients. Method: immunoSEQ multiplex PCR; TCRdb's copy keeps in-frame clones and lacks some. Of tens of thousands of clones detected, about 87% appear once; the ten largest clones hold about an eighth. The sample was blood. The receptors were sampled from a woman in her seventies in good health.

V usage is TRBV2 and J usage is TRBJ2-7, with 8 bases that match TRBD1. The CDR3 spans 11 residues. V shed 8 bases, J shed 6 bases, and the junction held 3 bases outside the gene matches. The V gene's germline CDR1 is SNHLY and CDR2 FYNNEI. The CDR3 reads CASGQGGEQYF. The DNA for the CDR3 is TGTGCCAGCGGACAGGGTGGCGAGCAGTACTTC.

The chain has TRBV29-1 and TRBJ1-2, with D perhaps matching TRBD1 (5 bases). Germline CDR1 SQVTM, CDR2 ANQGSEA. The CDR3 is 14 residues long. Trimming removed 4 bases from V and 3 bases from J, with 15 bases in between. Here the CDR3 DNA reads TGCAGCGTTGTCCTTCCAGGGCTGGACTATGGCTACACCTTC. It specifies CSVVLPGLDYGYTF.

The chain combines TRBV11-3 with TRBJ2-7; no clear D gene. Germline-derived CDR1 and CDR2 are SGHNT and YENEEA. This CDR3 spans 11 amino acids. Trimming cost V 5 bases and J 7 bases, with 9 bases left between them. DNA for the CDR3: TGTGCCAGCAGCCCCTCCCGAGAGCAGTACTTC. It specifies CASSPSREQYF.

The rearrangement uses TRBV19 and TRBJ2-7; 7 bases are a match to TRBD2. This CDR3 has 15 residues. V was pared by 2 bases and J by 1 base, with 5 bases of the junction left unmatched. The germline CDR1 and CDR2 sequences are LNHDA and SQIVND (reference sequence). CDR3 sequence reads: CASSIMLGGSYEQYF. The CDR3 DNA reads TGTGCCAGTAGTATAATGCTGGGAGGGTCCTACGAGCAGTACTTC.

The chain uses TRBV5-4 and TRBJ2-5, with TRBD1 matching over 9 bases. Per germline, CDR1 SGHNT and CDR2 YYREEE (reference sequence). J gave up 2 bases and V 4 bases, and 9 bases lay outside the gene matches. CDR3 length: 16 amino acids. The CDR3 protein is CASSDQDRGGQETQYF. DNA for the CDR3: TGTGCCAGCAGCGACCAGGACAGGGGCGGACAAGAGACCCAGTACTTC.

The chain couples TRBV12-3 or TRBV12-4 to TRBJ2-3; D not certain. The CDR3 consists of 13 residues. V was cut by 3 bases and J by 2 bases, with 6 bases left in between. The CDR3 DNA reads TGTGCCAGCAGTTTGGGAAACACAGATACGCAGTATTTT. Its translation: CASSLGNTDTQYF.

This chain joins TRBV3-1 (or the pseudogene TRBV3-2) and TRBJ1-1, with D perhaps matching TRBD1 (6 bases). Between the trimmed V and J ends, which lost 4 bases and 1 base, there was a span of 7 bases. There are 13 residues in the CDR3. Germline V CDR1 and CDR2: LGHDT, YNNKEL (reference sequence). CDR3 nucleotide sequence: TGTGCCAGCAGCCGGACAGAGAACACTGAAGCTTTCTTT. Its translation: CASSRTENTEAFF.

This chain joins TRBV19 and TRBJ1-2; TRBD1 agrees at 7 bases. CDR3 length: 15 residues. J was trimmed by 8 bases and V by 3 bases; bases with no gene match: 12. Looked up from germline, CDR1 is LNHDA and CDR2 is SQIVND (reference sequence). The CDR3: CASSIPGPGQKGYTF. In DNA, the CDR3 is TGTGCCAGTAGTATCCCCGGACCGGGACAGAAAGGCTACACCTTC.

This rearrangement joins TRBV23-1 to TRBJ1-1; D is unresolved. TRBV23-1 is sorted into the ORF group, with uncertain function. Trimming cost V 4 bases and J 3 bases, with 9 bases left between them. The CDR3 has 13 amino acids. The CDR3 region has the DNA TGCGCCAGCAGTCTCCGGGGAGACACTGAAGCTTTCTTT. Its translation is CASSLRGDTEAFF.

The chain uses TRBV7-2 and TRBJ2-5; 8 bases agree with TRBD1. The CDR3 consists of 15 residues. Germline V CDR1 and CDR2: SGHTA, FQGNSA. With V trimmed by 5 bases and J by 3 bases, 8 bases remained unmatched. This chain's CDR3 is CASSRRGRVEETQYF. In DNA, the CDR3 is TGTGCCAGCAGCCGCAGGGGGCGCGTAGAAGAGACCCAGTACTTC.

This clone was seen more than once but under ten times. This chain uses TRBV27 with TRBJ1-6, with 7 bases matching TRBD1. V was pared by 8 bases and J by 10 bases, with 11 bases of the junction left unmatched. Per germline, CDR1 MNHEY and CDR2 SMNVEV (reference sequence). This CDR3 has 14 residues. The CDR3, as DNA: TGTGCCAGCCACCACAGGGGTGCTGGATCACCCCTCCACTTT. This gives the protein CASHHRGAGSPLHF.

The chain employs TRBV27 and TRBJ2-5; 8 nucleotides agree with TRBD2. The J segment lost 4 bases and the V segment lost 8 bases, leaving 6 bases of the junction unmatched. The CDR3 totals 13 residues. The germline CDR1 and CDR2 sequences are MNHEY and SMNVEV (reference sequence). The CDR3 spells CASLALAGETQYF. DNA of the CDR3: TGTGCCAGCCTCGCGCTAGCGGGAGAGACCCAGTACTTC.

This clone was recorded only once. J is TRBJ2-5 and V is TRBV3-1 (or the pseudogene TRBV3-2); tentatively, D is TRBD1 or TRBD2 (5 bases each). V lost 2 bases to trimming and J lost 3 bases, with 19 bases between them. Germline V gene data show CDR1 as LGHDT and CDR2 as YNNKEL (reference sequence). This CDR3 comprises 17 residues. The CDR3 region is CASSQPLSGRAKETQYF. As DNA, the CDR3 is TGTGCCAGCAGCCAACCCTTATCGGGGCGAGCTAAAGAGACCCAGTACTTC.

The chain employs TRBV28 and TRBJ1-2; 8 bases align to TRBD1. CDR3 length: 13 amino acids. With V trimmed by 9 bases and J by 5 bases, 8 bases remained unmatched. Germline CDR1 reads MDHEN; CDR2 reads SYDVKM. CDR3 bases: TGTGCCAGTACAGGGACAGGCGATTATGGCTACACCTTC. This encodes CASTGTGDYGYTF.

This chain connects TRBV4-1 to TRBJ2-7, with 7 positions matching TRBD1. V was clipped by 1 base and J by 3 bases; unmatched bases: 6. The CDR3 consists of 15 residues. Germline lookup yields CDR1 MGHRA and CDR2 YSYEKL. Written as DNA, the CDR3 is TGCGCCAGCAGCCAAGCCCCGGGACAGATCTACGAGCAGTACTTC. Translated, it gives CASSQAPGQIYEQYF.

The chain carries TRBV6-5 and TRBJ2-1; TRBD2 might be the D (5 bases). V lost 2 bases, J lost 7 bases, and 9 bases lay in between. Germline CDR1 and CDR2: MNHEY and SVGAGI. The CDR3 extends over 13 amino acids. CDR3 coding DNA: TGTGCCAGCAGTTACGCGGGCCCGAATGAGCAGTTCTTC. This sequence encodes CASSYAGPNEQFF.

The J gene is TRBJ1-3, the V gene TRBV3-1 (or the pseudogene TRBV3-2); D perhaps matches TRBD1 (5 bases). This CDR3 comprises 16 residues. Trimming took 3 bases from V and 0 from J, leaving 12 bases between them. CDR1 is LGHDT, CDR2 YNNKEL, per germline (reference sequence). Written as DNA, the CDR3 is TGTGCCAGCAGCCACGACAGATTCCACTCTGGAAACACCATATATTTT. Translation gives CASSHDRFHSGNTIYF.

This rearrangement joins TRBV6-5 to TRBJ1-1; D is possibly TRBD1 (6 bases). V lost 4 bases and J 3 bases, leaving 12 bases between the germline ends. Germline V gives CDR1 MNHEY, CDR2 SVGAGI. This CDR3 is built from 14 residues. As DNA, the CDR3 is TGTGCCAGCAGTTCAGGGGTATTTGACACTGAAGCTTTCTTT. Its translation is CASSSGVFDTEAFF.

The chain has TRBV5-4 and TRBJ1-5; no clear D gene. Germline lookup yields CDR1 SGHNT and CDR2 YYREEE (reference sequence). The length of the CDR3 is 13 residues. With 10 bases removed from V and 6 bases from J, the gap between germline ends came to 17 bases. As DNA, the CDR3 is TGTGCCTATACTGCCCCGGGAGGTCAGCCCCAGCATTTT. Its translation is CAYTAPGGQPQHF.

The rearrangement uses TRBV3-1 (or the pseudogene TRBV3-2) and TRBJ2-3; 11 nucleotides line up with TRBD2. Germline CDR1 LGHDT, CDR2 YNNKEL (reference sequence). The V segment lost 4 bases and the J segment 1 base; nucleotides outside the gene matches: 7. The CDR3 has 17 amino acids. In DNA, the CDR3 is TGTGCCAGCAGCCCTAATAGCGGGAGGGCCGGCACAGATACGCAGTATTTT. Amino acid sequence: CASSPNSGRAGTDTQYF.

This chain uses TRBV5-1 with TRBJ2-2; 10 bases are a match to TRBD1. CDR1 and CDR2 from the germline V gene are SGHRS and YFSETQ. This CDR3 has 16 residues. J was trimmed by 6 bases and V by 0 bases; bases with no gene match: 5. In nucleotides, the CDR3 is TGCGCCAGCAGCTTGGGACAGGGGGCGAGTGCCGGGGAGCTGTTTTTT. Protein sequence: CASSLGQGASAGELFF.

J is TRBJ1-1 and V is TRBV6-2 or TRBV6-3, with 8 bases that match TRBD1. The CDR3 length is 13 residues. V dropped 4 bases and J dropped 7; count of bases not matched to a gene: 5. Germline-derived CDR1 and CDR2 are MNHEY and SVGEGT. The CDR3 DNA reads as TGTGCCAGCAGTTTACTCAGGGGGCATGAAGCTTTCTTT. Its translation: CASSLLRGHEAFF.

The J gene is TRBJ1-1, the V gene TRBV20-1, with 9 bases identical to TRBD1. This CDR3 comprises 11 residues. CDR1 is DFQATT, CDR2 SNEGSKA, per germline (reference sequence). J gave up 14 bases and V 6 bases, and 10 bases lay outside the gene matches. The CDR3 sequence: CSAPSDRGEFF. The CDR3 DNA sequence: TGCAGTGCCCCATCAGACAGGGGGGAGTTCTTT.

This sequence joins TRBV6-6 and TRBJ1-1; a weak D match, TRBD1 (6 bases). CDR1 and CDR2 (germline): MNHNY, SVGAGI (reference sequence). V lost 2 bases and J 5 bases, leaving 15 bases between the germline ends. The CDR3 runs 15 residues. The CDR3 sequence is CASSYTTGIDTEAFF. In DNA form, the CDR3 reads TGTGCCAGCAGTTACACTACAGGGATAGATACTGAAGCTTTCTTT.